This T cell receptor beta chain was observed in a study of early T cells in non-severe SARS-CoV-2 infection. CDR1 MNHNS and CDR2 SASEGT come from the germline V gene. J was trimmed by 5 bases and V by 7 bases; bases with no gene match: 12. The CDR3 spans 15 residues. TCRdb analysed the 5' RACE reads with MiXCR anew, one entry per CDR3 protein. The table records 40,000 to 55,000 distinct CDR3 sequences, 3% to 4% of them present only once. This clonotype turned up a few times. The source material was whole blood. The TCR comes from an adult who was a healthcare worker with PCR-confirmed SARS-CoV-2 infection or an uninfected control (not recorded which). The rearrangement uses TRBV6-1 and TRBJ1-1, with 8 bases lining up with TRBD1. The CDR3 reads CASKGTRGLGTEAFF. As DNA, the CDR3 is TGTGCCAGCAAAGGAACCAGGGGGCTGGGGACTGAAGCTTTCTTT.